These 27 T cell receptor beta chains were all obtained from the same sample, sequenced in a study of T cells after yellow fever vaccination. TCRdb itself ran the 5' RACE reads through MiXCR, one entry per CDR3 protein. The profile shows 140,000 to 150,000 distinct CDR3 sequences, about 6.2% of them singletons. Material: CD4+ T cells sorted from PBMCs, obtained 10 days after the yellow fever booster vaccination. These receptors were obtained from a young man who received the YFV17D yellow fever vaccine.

The CDR3 spells CASSPTGTQSIYGYTF. The CDR3 region has the DNA TGCGCCAGCAGCCCCACCGGGACACAAAGCATCTATGGCTACACCTTC. The genes are TRBV5-1 and TRBJ1-2; possible D gene TRBD1, 6 bases. Germline CDR1 SGHRS, CDR2 YFSETQ. Trimming removed 4 bases at V and 4 bases at J, with 20 bases between. This CDR3 has 16 amino acids.

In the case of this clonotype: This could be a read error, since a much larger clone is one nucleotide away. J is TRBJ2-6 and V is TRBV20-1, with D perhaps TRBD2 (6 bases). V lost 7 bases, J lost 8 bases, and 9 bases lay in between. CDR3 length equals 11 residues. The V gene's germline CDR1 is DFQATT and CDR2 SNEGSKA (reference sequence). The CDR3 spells CSVGGTNVLTF. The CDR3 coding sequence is TGCAGTGTGGGCGGGACCAACGTCCTGACTTTC.

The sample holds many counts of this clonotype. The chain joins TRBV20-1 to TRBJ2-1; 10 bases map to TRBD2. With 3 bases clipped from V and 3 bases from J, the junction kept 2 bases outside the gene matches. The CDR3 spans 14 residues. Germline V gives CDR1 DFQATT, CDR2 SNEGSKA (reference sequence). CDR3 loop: CSASPSGSYNEQFF. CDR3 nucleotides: TGCAGTGCTAGCCCTAGCGGGAGCTACAATGAGCAGTTCTTC.

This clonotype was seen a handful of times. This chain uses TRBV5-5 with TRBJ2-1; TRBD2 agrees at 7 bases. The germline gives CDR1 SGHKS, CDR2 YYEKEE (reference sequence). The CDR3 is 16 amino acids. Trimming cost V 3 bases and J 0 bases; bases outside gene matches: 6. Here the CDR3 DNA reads TGTGCCAGCAGCTCTAGCGGAGCCAGCTCCTACAATGAGCAGTTCTTC. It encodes CASSSSGASSYNEQFF. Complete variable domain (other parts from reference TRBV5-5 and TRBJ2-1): DAGVTQSPTHLIKTRGQQVTLRCSPISGHKSVSWYQQVLGQGPQFIFQYYEKEERGRGNFPDRFSARQFPNYSSELNVNALLLGDSALYLCASSSSGASSYNEQFFGPGTRLTVL.

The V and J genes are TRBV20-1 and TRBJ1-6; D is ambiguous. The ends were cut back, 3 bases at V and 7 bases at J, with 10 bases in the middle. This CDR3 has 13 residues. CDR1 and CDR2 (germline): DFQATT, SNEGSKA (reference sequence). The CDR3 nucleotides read TGCAGTGCTAGGGAGGACTTAAATTCACCCCTCCACTTT. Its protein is CSAREDLNSPLHF.

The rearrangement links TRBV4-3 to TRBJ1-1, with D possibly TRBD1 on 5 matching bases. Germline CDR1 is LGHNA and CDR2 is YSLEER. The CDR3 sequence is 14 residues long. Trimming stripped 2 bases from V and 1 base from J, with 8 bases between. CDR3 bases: TGCGCCAGCAGCCAACTTACAGGGAACACTGAAGCTTTCTTT. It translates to CASSQLTGNTEAFF.

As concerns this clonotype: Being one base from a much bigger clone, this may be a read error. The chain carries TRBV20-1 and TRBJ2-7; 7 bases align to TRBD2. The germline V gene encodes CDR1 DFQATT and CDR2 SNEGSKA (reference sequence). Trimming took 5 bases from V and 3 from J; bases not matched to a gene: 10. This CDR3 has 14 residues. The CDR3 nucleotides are TGCAGTGCTGACCAAAAGGGCGGGAGCTACGAGCAGTACTTC. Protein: CSADQKGGSYEQYF.

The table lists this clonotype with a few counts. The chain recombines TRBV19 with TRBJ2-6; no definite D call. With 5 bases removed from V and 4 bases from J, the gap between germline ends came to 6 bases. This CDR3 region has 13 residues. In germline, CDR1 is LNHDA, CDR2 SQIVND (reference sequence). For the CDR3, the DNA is TGTGCCAGTAGTCAGAAGGGGGCCAACGTCCTGACTTTC. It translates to CASSQKGANVLTF.

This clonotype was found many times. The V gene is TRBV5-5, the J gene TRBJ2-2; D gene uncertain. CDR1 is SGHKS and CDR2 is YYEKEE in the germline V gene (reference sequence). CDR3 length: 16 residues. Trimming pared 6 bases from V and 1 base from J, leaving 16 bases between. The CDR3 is CASIVLLTENTGELFF. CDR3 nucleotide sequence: TGTGCCAGCATAGTTCTTCTTACAGAGAACACCGGGGAGCTGTTTTTT.

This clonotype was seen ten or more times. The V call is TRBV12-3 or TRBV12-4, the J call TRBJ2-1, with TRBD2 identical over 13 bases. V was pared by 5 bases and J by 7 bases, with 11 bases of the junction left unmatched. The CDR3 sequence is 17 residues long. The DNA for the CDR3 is TGTGCCAGCAGTGTTGGACTAGCGGGAGTTATGTTAAATGAGCAGTTCTTC. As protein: CASSVGLAGVMLNEQFF.

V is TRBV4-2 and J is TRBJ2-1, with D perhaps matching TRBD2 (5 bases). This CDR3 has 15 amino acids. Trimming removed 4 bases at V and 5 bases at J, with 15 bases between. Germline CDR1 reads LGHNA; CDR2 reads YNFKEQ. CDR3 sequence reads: CASSPRGLMNNEQFF. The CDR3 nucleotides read TGTGCCAGCAGCCCCCGAGGGCTAATGAACAATGAGCAGTTCTTC.

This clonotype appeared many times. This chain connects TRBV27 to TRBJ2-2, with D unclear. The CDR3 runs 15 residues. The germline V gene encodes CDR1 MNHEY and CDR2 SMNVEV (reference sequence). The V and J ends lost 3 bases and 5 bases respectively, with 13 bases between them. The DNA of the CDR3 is TGTGCCAGCAGTTTCTTGATAGGTCAAACCGGGGAGCTGTTTTTT. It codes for CASSFLIGQTGELFF.

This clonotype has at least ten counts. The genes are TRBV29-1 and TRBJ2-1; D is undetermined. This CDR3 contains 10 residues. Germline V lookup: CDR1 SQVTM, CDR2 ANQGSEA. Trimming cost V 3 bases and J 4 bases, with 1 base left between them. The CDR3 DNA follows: TGCAGCGTTGAGTACAATGAGCAGTTCTTC. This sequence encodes CSVEYNEQFF.

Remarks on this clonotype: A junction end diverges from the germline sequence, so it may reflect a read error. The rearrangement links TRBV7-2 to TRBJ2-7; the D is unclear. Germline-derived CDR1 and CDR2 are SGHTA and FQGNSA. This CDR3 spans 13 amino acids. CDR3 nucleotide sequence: TGTGTCAGCAGGCAGCAGATGCCCTACGAGCAGTACTTC. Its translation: CVSRQQMPYEQYF.

Written as DNA, the CDR3 is TGTGCCAGCAGCCCCCCAGGGGGCCCCGGGGAGCTGTTTTTT. Translated: CASSPPGGPGELFF. The V and J genes are TRBV7-3 and TRBJ2-2; TRBD1 matches 8 bases. There are 14 residues in the CDR3. Per germline, CDR1 SGHTA and CDR2 FQGTGA. The junction had 5 bases not matched to a gene; V was cut back by 5 bases and J by 6 bases.

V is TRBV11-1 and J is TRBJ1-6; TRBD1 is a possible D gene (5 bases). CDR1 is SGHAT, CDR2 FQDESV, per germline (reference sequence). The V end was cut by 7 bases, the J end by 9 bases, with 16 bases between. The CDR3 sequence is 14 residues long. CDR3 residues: CASTNQRDLSPLHF. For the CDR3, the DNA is TGTGCCAGCACCAACCAGAGGGACCTTTCACCCCTCCACTTT.

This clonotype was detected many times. As DNA, the CDR3 is TGCAGTGCTAGCCCCAGGGCCCAGGGGCTTAGGCAGTACTTC. This encodes CSASPRAQGLRQYF. The genes are TRBV20-1 and TRBJ2-7, with TRBD1 as a possible D gene (6 bases). CDR1 DFQATT and CDR2 SNEGSKA come from the germline V gene (reference sequence). The CDR3 spans 14 residues. The ends were cut back, 3 bases at V and 9 bases at J, with 21 bases in the middle.

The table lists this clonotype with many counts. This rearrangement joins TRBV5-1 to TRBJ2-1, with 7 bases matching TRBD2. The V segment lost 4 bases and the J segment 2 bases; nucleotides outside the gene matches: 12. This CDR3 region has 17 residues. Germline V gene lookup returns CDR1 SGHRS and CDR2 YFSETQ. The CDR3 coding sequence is TGCGCCAGCAGCCCGACTGCGGGACTAACTACCTACAATGAGCAGTTCTTC. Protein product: CASSPTAGLTTYNEQFF.

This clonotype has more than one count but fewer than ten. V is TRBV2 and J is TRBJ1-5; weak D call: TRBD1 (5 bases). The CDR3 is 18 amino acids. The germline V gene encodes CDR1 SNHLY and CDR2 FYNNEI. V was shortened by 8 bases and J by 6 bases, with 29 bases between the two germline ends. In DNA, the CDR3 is TGTGCCAGCCACCGGGGGTTTACGGGACCCTTGGTCGGTCAGCCCCAGCATTTT. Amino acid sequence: CASHRGFTGPLVGQPQHF.

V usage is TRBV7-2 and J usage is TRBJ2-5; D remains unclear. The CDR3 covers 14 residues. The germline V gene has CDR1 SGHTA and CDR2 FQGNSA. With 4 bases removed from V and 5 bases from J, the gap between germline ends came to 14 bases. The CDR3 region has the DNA TGTGCCAGCAGCTCACCATCCAGGTTGGAGACCCAGTACTTC. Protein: CASSSPSRLETQYF.

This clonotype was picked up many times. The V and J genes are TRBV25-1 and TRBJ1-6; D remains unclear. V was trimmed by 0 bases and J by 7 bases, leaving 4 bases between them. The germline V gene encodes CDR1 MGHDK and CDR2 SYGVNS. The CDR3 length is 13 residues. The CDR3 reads CASSEYVNSPLHF. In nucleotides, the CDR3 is TGTGCCAGCAGTGAATACGTCAATTCACCCCTCCACTTT.

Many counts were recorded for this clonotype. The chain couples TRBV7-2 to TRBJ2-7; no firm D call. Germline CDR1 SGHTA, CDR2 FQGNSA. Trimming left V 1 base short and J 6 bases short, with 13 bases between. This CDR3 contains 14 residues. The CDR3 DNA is TGTGCCAGCAGCTTAGTAAACAGTTACCTCGAGCAGTACTTC. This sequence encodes CASSLVNSYLEQYF.

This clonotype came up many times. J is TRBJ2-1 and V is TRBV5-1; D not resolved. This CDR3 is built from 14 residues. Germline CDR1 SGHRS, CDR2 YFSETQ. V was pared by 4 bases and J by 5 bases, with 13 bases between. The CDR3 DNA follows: TGCGCCAGCAGCCCTGGCGCAGGCGACAATGAGCAGTTCTTC. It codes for CASSPGAGDNEQFF.

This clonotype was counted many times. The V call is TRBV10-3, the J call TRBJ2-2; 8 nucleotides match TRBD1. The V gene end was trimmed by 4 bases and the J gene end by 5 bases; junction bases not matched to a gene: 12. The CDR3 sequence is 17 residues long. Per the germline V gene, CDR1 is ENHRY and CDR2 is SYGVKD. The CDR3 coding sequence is TGTGCCATCAGTGGGACGACAGGGGCCAGTTTGACCGGGGAGCTGTTTTTT. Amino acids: CAISGTTGASLTGELFF.

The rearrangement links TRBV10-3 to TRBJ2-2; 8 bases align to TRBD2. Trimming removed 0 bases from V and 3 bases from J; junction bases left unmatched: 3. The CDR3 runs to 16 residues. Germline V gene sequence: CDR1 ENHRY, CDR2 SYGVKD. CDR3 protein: CAISESSGSYTGELFF. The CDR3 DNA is TGTGCCATCAGTGAGTCAAGCGGGAGTTACACCGGGGAGCTGTTTTTT.

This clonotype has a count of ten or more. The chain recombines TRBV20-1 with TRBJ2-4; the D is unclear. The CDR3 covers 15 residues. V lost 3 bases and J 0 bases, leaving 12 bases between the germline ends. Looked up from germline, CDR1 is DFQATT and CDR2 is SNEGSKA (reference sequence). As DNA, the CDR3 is TGCAGTGCTAGCGACCGGAGACTAGCCAAAAACATTCAGTACTTC. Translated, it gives CSASDRRLAKNIQYF.

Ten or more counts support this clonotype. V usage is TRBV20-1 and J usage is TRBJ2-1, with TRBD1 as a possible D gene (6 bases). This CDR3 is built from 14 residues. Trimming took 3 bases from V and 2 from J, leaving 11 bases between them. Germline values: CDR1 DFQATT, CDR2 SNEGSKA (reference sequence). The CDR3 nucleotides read TGCAGTGCTAGTTTCGGGACACCCTACAATGAGCAGTTCTTC. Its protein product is CSASFGTPYNEQFF.